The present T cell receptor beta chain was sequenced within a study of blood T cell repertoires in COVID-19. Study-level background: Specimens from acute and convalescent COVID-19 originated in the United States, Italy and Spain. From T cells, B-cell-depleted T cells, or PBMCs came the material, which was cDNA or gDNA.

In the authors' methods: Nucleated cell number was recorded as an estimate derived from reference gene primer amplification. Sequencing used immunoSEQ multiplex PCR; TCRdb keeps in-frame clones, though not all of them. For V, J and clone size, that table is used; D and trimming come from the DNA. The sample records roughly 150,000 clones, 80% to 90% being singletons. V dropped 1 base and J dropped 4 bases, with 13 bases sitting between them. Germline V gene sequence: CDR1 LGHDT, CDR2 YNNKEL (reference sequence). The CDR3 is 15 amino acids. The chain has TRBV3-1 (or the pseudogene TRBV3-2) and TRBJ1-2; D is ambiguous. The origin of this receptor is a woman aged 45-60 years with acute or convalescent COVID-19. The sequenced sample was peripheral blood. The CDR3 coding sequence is TGTGCCAGCAGCCAAGTGGTCAGCCGGGGCTATGGCTACACCTTC. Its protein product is CASSQVVSRGYGYTF.